The source of this T cell receptor beta chain is a study of blood T cell repertoires in COVID-19. Study-wide background: The analysed material was cDNA or gDNA that came from T cells, B-cell-depleted T cells, or PBMCs.

Germline CDR1 and CDR2: SGHRS and YFSETQ. The CDR3 extends over 15 amino acids. After removal of 5 bases from V and 0 bases from J, the junction contained 7 bases not matched to a gene. TCRdb's table, derived via immunoSEQ multiplex PCR, lists solely in-frame clones and lacks some. The table shows some 150,000 clones, with 84% occurring only once. The chain has TRBV5-1 and TRBJ1-1; TRBD1 matches 7 bases. Material: peripheral blood. The source is a human donor in a cohort sampled during active COVID-19. The CDR3 region is CASSYTGQLNTEAFF. In DNA, the CDR3 is TGCGCCAGCAGTTATACGGGACAGTTGAACACTGAAGCTTTCTTT.